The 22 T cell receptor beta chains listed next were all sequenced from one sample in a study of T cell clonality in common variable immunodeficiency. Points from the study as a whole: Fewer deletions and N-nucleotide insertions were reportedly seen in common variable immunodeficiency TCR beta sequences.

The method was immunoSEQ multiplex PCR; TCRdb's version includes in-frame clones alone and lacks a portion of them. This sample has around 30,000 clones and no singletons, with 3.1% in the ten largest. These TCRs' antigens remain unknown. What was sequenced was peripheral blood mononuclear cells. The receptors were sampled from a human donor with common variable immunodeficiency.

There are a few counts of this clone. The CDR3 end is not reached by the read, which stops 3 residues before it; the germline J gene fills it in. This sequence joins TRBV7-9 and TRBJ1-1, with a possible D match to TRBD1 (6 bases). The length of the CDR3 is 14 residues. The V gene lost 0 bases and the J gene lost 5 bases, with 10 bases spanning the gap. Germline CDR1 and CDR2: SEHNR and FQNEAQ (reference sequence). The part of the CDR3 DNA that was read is TGTGCCAGCAGCTTAGCGTTAGGGGGAACTGAA. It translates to CASSLALGGTE. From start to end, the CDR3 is CASSLALGGTEAFF.

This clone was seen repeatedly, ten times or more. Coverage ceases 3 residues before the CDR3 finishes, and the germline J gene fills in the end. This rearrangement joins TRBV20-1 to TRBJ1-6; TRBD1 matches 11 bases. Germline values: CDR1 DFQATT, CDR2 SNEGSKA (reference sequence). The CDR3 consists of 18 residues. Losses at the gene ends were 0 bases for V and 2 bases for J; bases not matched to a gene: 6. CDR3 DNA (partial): TGCAGTGCTAGAGATCGGGGACAGGGGGGGCCCTATAATTCACCC. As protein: CSARDRGQGGPYNSP. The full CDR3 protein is CSARDRGQGGPYNSPLHF.

CDR3 in amino acids: CASSGYELIEQFF. The CDR3 DNA, read in part, is TGTGCCAGCAGTGGGTACGAGCTCATTGAG. The chain joins TRBV2 to TRBJ2-1, with no clear D. The observed sequence ends 3 residues before the CDR3 terminus, with the missing tail filled in from the germline J gene. There are 13 residues in the CDR3. Germline V gene lookup returns CDR1 SNHLY and CDR2 FYNNEI. Trimming removed 4 bases at V and 9 bases at J, with 13 bases between.

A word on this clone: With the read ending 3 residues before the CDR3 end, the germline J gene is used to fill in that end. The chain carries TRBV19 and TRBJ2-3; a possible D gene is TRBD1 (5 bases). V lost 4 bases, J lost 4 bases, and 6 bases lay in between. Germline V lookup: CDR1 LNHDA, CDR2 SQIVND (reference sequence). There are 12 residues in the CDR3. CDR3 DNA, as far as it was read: TGTGCCAGTAGTACAGGGTCAGATACG. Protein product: CASSTGSDT. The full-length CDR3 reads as CASSTGSDTQYF.

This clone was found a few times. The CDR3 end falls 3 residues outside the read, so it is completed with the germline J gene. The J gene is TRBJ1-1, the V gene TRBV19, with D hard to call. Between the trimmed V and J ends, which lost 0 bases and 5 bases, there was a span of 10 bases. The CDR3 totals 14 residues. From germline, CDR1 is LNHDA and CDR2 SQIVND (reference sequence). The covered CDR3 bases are TGTGCCAGTAGTATAGATGGAGTAGGGACTGAA. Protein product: CASSIDGVGTE. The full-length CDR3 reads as CASSIDGVGTEAFF.

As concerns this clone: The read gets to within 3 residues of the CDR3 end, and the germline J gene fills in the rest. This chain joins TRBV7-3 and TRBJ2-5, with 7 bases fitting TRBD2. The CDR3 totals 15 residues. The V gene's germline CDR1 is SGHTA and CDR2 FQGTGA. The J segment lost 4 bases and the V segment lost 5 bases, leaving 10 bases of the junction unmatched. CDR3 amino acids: CASSLRGWLGETQYF. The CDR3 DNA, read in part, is TGTGCCAGCAGCCTGCGGGGGTGGTTAGGAGAGACC. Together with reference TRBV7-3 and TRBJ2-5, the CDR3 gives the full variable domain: GAGVSQTPSNKVTEKGKYVELRCDPISGHTALYWYRQSLGQGPEFLIYFQGTGAADDSGLPNDRFFAVRPEGSVSTLKIQRTERGDSAVYLCASSLRGWLGETQYFGPGTRLLVL.

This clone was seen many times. CDR3 loop: CAISRASGGFYEQYF. The CDR3 DNA, read in part, is TGTGCCATCAGTCGGGCTAGCGGGGGGTTTTACGAG. The V call is TRBV10-3, the J call TRBJ2-7; 11 positions match TRBD2. The sequenced fragment ends 3 residues before the CDR3 boundary, so the rest is inferred from the germline J gene. The germline gives CDR1 ENHRY, CDR2 SYGVKD. CDR3 length: 15 residues. V trimming: 5 bases; J trimming: 4 bases; junction bases outside the gene matches: 7.

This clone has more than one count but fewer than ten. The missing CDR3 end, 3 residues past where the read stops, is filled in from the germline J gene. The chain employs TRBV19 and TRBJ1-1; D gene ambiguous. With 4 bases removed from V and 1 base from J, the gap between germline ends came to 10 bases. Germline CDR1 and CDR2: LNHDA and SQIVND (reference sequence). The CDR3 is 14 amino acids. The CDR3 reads CASSTNVRNTEAFF. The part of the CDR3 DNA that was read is TGTGCCAGTAGTACAAACGTCAGGAACACTGAA.

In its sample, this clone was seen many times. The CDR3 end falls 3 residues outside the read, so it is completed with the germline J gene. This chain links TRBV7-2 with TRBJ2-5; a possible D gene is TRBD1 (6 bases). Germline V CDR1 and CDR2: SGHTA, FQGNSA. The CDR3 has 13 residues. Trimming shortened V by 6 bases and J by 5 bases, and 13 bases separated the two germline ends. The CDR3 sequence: CASSWTEGETQYF. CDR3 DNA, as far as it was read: TGTGCCAGCAGTTGGACAGAGGGGGAGACC.

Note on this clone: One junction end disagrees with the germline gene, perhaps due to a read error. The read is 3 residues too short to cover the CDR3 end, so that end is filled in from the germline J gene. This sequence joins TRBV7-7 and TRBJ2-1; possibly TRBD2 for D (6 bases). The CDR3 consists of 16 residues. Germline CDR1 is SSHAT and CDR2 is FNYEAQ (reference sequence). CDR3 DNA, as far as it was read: TGTGCTAGCAGCTTATTTAGTGTGTCGGAGGGCTATGAG. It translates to CASSLFSVSEGYE. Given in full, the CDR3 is CASSLFSVSEGYEQFF.

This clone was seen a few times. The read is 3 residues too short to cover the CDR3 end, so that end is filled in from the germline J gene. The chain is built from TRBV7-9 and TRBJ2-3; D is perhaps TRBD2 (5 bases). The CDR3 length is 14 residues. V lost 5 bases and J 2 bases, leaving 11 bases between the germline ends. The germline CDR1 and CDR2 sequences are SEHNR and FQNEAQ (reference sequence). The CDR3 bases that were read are TGTGCCAGCAGCCTTGACTACTCCACAGATACG. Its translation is CASSLDYSTDT. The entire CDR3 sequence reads CASSLDYSTDTQYF.

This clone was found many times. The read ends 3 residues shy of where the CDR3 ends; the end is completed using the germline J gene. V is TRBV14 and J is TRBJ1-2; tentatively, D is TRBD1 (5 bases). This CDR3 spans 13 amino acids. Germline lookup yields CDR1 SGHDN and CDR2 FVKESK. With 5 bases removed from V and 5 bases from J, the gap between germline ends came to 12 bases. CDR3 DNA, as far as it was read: TGTGCCAGCAGCACCCAGGGACTTTATGGC. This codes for CASSTQGLYG. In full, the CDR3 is CASSTQGLYGYTF.

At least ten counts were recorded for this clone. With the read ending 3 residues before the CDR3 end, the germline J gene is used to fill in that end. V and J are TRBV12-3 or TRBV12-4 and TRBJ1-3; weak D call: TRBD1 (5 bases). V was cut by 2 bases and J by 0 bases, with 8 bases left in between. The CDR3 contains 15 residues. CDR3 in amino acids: CASSLLGDSGNTIYF. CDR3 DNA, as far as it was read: TGTGCCAGCAGTTTATTAGGGGACTCTGGAAACACC.

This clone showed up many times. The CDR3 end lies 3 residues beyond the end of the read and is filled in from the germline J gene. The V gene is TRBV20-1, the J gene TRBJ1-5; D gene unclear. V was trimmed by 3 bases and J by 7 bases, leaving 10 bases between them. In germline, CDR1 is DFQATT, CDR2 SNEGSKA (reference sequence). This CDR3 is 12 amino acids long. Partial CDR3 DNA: TGCAGTGCTAGCCAGGCGGGACAGCCC. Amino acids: CSASQAGQP. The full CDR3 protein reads CSASQAGQPQHF.

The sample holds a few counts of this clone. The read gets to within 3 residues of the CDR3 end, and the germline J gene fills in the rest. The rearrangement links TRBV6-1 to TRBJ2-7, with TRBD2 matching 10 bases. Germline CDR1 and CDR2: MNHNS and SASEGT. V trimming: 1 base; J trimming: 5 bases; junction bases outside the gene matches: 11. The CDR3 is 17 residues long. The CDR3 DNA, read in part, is TGTGCCAGCAGTGAAGTAGTAGCGGGGGGTTACGCGCACGAG. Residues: CASSEVVAGGYAHE. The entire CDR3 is CASSEVVAGGYAHEQYF.

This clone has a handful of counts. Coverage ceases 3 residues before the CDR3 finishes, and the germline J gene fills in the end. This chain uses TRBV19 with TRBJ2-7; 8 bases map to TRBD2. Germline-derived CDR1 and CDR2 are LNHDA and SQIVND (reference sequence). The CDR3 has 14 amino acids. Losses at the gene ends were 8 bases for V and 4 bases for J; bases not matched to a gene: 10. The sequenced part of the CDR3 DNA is TGTGCCAGTTCTATTGGCGGGGGGAATTACGAG. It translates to CASSIGGGNYE. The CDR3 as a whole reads CASSIGGGNYEQYF.

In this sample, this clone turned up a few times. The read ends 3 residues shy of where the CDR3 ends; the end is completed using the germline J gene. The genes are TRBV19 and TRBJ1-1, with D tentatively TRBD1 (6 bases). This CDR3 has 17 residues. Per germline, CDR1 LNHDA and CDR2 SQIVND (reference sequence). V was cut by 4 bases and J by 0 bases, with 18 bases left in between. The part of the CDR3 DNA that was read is TGTGCCAGTAGTACCCCTACAGGGATCGGGATGAACACTGAA. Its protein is CASSTPTGIGMNTE. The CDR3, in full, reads CASSTPTGIGMNTEAFF.

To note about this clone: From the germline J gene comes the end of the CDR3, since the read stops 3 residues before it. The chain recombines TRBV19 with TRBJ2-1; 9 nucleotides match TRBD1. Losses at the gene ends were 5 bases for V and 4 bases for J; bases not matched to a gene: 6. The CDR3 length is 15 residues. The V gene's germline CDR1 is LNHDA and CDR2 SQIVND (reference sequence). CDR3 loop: CASSSGTGIYNEQFF. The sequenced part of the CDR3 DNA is TGTGCCAGTAGTTCCGGGACAGGGATTTACAATGAG.

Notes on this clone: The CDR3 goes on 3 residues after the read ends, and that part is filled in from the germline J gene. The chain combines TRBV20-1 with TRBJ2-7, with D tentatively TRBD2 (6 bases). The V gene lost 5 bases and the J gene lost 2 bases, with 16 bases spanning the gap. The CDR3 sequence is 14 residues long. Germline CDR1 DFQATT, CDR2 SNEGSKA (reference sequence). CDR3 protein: CSALTGTSTYEQYF. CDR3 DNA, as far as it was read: TGCAGTGCTCTGACCGGGACTTCGACCTACGAG.

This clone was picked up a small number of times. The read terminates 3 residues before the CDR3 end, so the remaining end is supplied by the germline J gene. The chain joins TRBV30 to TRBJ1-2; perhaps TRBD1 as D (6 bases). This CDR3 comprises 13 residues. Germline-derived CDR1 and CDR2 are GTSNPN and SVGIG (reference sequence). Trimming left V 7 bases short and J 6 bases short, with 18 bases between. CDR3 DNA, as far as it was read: TGTGCCTCAAGCAGGGGAGGATGGGATGGC. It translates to CASSRGGWDG. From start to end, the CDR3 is CASSRGGWDGYTF. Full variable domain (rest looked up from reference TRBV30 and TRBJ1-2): SQTIHQWPATLVQPVGSPLSLECTVEGTSNPNLYWYRQAAGRGLQLLFYSVGIGQISSEVPQNLSASRPQDRQFILSSKKLLLSDSGFYLCASSRGGWDGYTFGSGTRLTVV.

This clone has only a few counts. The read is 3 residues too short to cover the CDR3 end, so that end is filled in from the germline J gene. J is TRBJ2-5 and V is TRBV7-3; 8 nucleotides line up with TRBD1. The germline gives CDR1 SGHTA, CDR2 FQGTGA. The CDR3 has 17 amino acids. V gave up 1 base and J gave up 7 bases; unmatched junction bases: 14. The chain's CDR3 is CASSLIGTGLGDRTQYF. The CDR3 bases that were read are TGTGCCAGCAGCTTAATAGGGACAGGCTTGGGGGATAGGACC.

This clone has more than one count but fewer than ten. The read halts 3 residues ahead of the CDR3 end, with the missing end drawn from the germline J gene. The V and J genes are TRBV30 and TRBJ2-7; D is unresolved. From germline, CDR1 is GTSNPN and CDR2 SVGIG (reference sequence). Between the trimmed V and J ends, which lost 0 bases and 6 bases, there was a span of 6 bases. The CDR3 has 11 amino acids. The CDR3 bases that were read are TGTGCCTGGAGTGTAGCCGTCGAG. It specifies CAWSVAVE. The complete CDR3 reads CAWSVAVEQYF. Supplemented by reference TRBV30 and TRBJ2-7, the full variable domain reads SQTIHQWPATLVQPVGSPLSLECTVEGTSNPNLYWYRQAAGRGLQLLFYSVGIGQISSEVPQNLSASRPQDRQFILSSKKLLLSDSGFYLCAWSVAVEQYFGPGTRLTVT.